There are a few counts of the clone carrying this T cell receptor (beta chain). Antigen specificity is unknown. Per germline, CDR1 MNHNY and CDR2 SVGAGI (reference sequence). Germline trimming cut 4 bases from V and 2 bases from J; bases unmatched to any gene: 3. CDR3 length: 14 amino acids. For the second PCR, which ran for 7 to 11 cycles, a sample-barcoded 5' primer and a J-beta primer mix were used. Each CDR3 protein is one row after TCRdb ran MiXCR on the 5' RACE reads. The sample lists hundreds of thousands of distinct CDR3 sequences; around three fifths were seen once. The data are from a study of blood T cells in healthy people across ages. Overall study findings and caveats: Relative to aged donors, long-lived donors carried more naive CD4+ cells and displayed higher diversity.

The people who gave samples were healthy Caucasians from Russia, aged about 6 to 100. The TCR sequence derives from a man aged 55 to 70 in good health. Sequencing input: blood. The chain uses TRBV6-6 and TRBJ2-5; 8 bases are shared with TRBD1. CDR3 bases: TGTGCCAGCAGTTCGACAGGGGCACAAGAGACCCAGTACTTC. Its protein product is CASSSTGAQETQYF.